Included here is one TCR beta chain sequence, with context. What antigen it recognizes has not been identified. Base qualities are not at hand, and no much larger clone is one base apart. Preparation of the library involved the immunoSEQ multiplex PCR assay. TCRdb's version of the immuneACCESS table is confined to in-frame rearrangements and falls short of the full clone set. An unresolved V gene accounts for under half of the shortfall where checked; the remainder is of unknown origin. The sample contains about 86,000 clones, 85% to 90% of them found a single time. The top ten clones comprise 8.5% to 10% of the sample. This entry comes from a study of control samples from healthy donors and cancer patients (dated by TCRdb to about 2020). V and J are truncated by 0 bases and 1 base respectively, leaving an intervening sequence of 10 bases. Taken from the germline V gene, the CDR1 and CDR2 loops are SGHTS and YDEGEE. The cysteine opens and the phenylalanine closes a CDR3 of 15 amino acids. The CDR3 DNA has 45 bases and is translated from base 1.

The clonotype originates from a woman aged 50 to 60 with colorectal cancer. The chain uses TRBV5-8 and TRBJ2-5; the D gene is perhaps TRBD1, on 5 matching bases. Sequencing input: PBMCs. The CDR3 corresponds to CASSLEFGAQETQYF. Here is the DNA: TGTGCCAGCAGCTTGGAATTTGGGGCCCAAGAGACCCAGTACTTC.